This T cell receptor (beta chain) was sequenced during a study of CD8 T cells in Susac syndrome. After extraction with the RNeasy kit, about 0.5 to 1 ug of the RNA was reverse transcribed using random hexamers. immunoSEQ multiplex PCR amplified TCR beta CDR3 across 54 Vbeta, 13 Jbeta. TCRdb used MiXCR to reprocess the immunoSEQ multiplex PCR reads, holding one entry per CDR3 protein. The table includes some 110,000 distinct CDR3 sequences, around 94% detected once. As regards this clonotype: Its specificity is unknown.

Study-level points and caveats: It was acknowledged in the study that the number of individuals who were included in its TCR sequencing and HLA analysis was relatively small.

The CDR3 loop spans 12 amino acids. From germline, CDR1 is SEHNR and CDR2 FQNEAQ (reference sequence). V lost 5 bases and J 3 bases, leaving 7 bases between the germline ends. The genes are TRBV7-9 and TRBJ1-1; D gene unclear. The sample was CD4+ T cells from PBMCs. This clonotype was obtained from a human donor with multiple sclerosis. CDR3 nucleotide sequence: TGTGCCAGCAGCACCTATGACACTGAAGCTTTCTTT. It specifies CASSTYDTEAFF.